One sample yielded the 16 T cell receptor beta chains listed below, sequenced in a study of blood T cell repertoires in COVID-19. Here immunoSEQ multiplex PCR was the method, and the copy in TCRdb shows in-frame clones only, minus some. Here the sample spans about 140,000 clones, more than 65% being singletons. Sequencing was carried out using peripheral blood. These receptors all come from a man aged 55 to 70 with acute or convalescent COVID-19.

V and J are TRBV18 and TRBJ1-2; unclear D gene. Per the germline V gene, CDR1 is KGHSH and CDR2 is LQKENI. Trimming took off 3 bases at V and 2 bases at J, with 7 bases between the two ends. There are 13 residues in the CDR3. CDR3 protein: CASSPGGNYGYTF. In nucleotides, the CDR3 is TGTGCCAGCTCACCCGGCGGGAACTATGGCTACACCTTC.

The CDR3 region has the DNA TGTGCCAGCAGGTCTAGCGGGAGTACAGATACGCAGTATTTT. Protein: CASRSSGSTDTQYF. The chain has TRBV2 and TRBJ2-3; 10 bases are a match to TRBD2. CDR3 length: 14 residues. The germline V gene has CDR1 SNHLY and CDR2 FYNNEI. V shed 6 bases, J shed 3 bases, and the junction held 3 bases outside the gene matches.

V gene TRBV29-1 combines with J gene TRBJ1-4, with a weak D call TRBD1 (5 bases). Between the trimmed V and J ends, which lost 0 bases and 0 bases, there was a span of 14 bases. The germline V gene has CDR1 SQVTM and CDR2 ANQGSEA. The CDR3 contains 17 residues. The DNA for the CDR3 is TGCAGCGTTGAAGATCCTGGACACCTCGCAACTAATGAAAAACTGTTTTTT. Protein product: CSVEDPGHLATNEKLFF.

The rearrangement joins TRBV9 to TRBJ2-1, with a possible D match to TRBD1 (6 bases). Trimming removed 4 bases at V and 5 bases at J, with 16 bases between. The CDR3 is made up of 15 amino acids. Germline V gene sequence: CDR1 SGDLS, CDR2 YYNGEE. The DNA of the CDR3 is TGTGCCAGCAGCTCCCGTACAGGGTTAAACAATGAGCAGTTCTTC. This encodes CASSSRTGLNNEQFF.

The chain employs TRBV27 and TRBJ1-6; tentative D call: TRBD1 (6 bases). CDR1 is MNHEY, CDR2 SMNVEV, per germline (reference sequence). Trimming shortened V by 5 bases and J by 10 bases, and 15 bases separated the two germline ends. CDR3 length: 14 residues. The CDR3 region has the DNA TGTGCCAGCAGTCAAGGGGGGGGAAGGTCACCCCTCCACTTT. It is translated as CASSQGGGRSPLHF.

The chain employs TRBV28 and TRBJ1-2, with D hard to call. Germline V gene sequence: CDR1 MDHEN, CDR2 SYDVKM. The CDR3 has 13 amino acids. V was pared by 1 base and J by 4 bases, with 7 bases between. CDR3 sequence reads: CASSLLQTYGYTF. CDR3 bases: TGTGCCAGCAGTTTATTACAGACCTATGGCTACACCTTC.

This chain joins TRBV18 and TRBJ2-3, with 11 bases that match TRBD2. Losses at the gene ends were 4 bases for V and 4 bases for J; bases not matched to a gene: 7. The CDR3 consists of 16 residues. Germline V lookup: CDR1 KGHSH, CDR2 LQKENI. For the CDR3, the DNA is TGTGCCAGCTCACGAGGGACTAGCGGCGGCCCAGATACGCAGTATTTT. Its protein product is CASSRGTSGGPDTQYF.

The V call is TRBV24-1, the J call TRBJ2-4; the D is unclear. Trimming pared 4 bases from V and 5 bases from J, leaving 14 bases between. The CDR3 runs to 15 residues. Germline V gives CDR1 KGHDR, CDR2 SFDVKD. In nucleotides, the CDR3 is TGTGCCACCAGTGACCCTCGGCGGCTCGAAAACATTCAGTACTTC. Residues: CATSDPRRLENIQYF.

Concerning this clone itself: Other DNA sequences from this sample encode an identical CDR3 as well. The chain is built from TRBV18 and TRBJ1-3, with 9 positions matching TRBD1. Germline loops: CDR1 KGHSH, CDR2 LQKENI. The V and J ends lost 3 bases and 2 bases, in that order; junction bases with no gene match: 2. The CDR3 has 15 residues. The CDR3 nucleotides read TGTGCCAGCTCACCGGGACAGGGCCCTGGAAACACCATATATTTT. Amino acids: CASSPGQGPGNTIYF. Based on the CDR3 plus reference TRBV18 and TRBJ1-3, the full variable domain is NAGVMQNPRHLVRRRGQEARLRCSPMKGHSHVYWYRQLPEEGLKFMVYLQKENIIDESGMPKERFSAEFPKEGPSILRIQQVVRGDSAAYFCASSPGQGPGNTIYFGEGSWLTVV.

The gene calls are TRBV7-8 and TRBJ2-7; 11 nucleotides line up with TRBD2. The CDR3 has 15 amino acids. Trimming removed 8 bases from V and 4 bases from J; junction bases left unmatched: 10. The germline gives CDR1 SGHVS, CDR2 FQNEAQ. CDR3 sequence reads: CASGQIAGGLYEQYF. The CDR3 DNA reads TGTGCCAGCGGACAAATAGCGGGAGGGCTATACGAGCAGTACTTC.

The V and J genes are TRBV24-1 and TRBJ2-2; 8 nucleotides align to TRBD1. The CDR3 contains 15 residues. Germline-derived CDR1 and CDR2 are KGHDR and SFDVKD. The junction had 0 bases not matched to a gene; V was cut back by 3 bases and J by 1 base. CDR3 sequence: CATSDTGGNTGELFF. The CDR3 DNA reads TGTGCCACCAGTGATACAGGGGGGAACACCGGGGAGCTGTTTTTT.

This chain links TRBV5-1 with TRBJ2-5, with a possible D match to TRBD1 (6 bases). V lost 0 bases and J 3 bases, leaving 12 bases between the germline ends. The V gene's germline CDR1 is SGHRS and CDR2 YFSETQ. The CDR3 extends over 15 amino acids. The CDR3 bases are TGCGCCAGCAGCTTGGCTGGACAGTTTAAAGAGACCCAGTACTTC. Its protein is CASSLAGQFKETQYF.

This chain links TRBV4-2 with TRBJ2-7; 11 positions match TRBD1. This CDR3 region has 16 residues. The ends lost 0 bases at V and 3 bases at J; junction bases unmatched: 4. The germline CDR1 and CDR2 sequences are LGHNA and YNFKEQ. This chain's CDR3 is CASSQDEGTGGYEQYF. CDR3 nucleotide sequence: TGTGCCAGCAGCCAAGACGAGGGGACAGGGGGCTACGAGCAGTACTTC.

This clone has a handful of counts. The chain recombines TRBV11-2 with TRBJ2-2; D perhaps matches TRBD2 (6 bases). This CDR3 spans 13 amino acids. Trimming removed 7 bases at V and 5 bases at J, with 11 bases between. The germline V gene has CDR1 SGHAT and CDR2 FQNNGV. CDR3 sequence reads: CASKRAGTGELFF. In nucleotides, the CDR3 is TGTGCCAGCAAGAGAGCGGGTACCGGGGAGCTGTTTTTT.

V gene TRBV9 combines with J gene TRBJ2-1; TRBD1 agrees at 10 bases. The germline V gene has CDR1 SGDLS and CDR2 YYNGEE. This CDR3 is built from 15 residues. The J segment lost 7 bases and the V segment lost 3 bases, leaving 7 bases of the junction unmatched. The CDR3 nucleotides read TGTGCCAGCAGCGCCGGGACAGGGGCCGAAAATGAGCAGTTCTTC. Translating gives CASSAGTGAENEQFF.

The J gene is TRBJ2-5, the V gene TRBV6-5, with D possibly being TRBD1 (6 bases). V shed 6 bases and J shed 5 bases, with 13 bases lying between them. This CDR3 comprises 13 residues. Per germline, CDR1 MNHEY and CDR2 SVGAGI. The CDR3 loop is CASRLQGWETQYF. CDR3 in DNA: TGTGCCAGCAGGCTACAGGGTTGGGAGACCCAGTACTTC.